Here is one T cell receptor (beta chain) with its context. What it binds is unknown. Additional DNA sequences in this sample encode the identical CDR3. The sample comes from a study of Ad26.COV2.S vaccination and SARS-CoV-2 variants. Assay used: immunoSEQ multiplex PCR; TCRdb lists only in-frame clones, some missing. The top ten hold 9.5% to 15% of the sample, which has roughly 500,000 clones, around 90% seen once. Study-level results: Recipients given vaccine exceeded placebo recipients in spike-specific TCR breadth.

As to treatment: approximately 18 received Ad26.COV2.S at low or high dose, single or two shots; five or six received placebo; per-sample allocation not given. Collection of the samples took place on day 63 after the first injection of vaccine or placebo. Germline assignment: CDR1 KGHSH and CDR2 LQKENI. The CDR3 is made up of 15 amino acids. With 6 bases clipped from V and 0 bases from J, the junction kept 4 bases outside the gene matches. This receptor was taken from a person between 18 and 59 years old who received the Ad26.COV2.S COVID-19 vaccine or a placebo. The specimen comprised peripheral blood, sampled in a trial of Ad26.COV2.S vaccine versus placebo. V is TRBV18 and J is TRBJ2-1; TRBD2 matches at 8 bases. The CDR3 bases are TGTGCCAGCTCCCCAAGCGGGAGCTCCTACAATGAGCAGTTCTTC. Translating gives CASSPSGSSYNEQFF.